A single sample is the source of the 9 T cell receptor beta chains below, sequenced in a study of vaccination effects on CD4 cells after COVID-19. Profiling relied on immunoSEQ multiplex PCR, and the TCRdb table lists in-frame clones only, not all of them. The sample holds around 66,000 clones, 74% seen once. With about 9 days of culture completed, CD4+ T cells were isolated. Participants were given two doses of BNT162b2 or mRNA-1273 vaccine. Antigens of these TCRs are unknown. The input for sequencing was CD4+ T cells from PBMCs cultured without peptide, taken after COVID-19 vaccination. The source is a human donor who received a COVID-19 vaccine.

This sequence joins TRBV3-1 (or the pseudogene TRBV3-2) and TRBJ2-3; D might be TRBD2 (5 bases). Germline lookup yields CDR1 LGHDT and CDR2 YNNKEL (reference sequence). This CDR3 spans 17 amino acids. Between the trimmed V and J ends, which lost 0 bases and 0 bases, there was a span of 13 bases. This CDR3 reads CASSQDDLAASTDTQYF. For the CDR3, the DNA is TGTGCCAGCAGCCAAGATGATCTAGCTGCTAGCACAGATACGCAGTATTTT.

The chain carries TRBV5-1 and TRBJ1-1; 10 bases match TRBD1. There are 17 residues in the CDR3. Germline V CDR1 and CDR2: SGHRS, YFSETQ. V lost 0 bases, J lost 1 base, and 6 bases stayed unmatched. CDR3 bases: TGCGCCAGCAGCTTGGAGACAGGGGGCTGGGGGAACACTGAAGCTTTCTTT. This gives the protein CASSLETGGWGNTEAFF. The full variable domain, in which reference TRBV5-1 and TRBJ1-1 provide the parts outside the CDR3, is KAGVTQTPRYLIKTRGQQVTLSCSPISGHRSVSWYQQTPGQGLQFLFEYFSETQRNKGNFPGRFSGRQFSNSRSEMNVSTLELGDSALYLCASSLETGGWGNTEAFFGQGTRLTVV.

In its sample, this clone was seen a few times. This sequence joins TRBV7-2 and TRBJ2-2; D unclear. This CDR3 region has 15 residues. Between the trimmed V and J ends, which lost 4 bases and 0 bases, there was a span of 9 bases. From germline, CDR1 is SGHTA and CDR2 FQGNSA. The CDR3 nucleotides are TGTGCCAGCAGCTCGCTCGGTTCGAACACCGGGGAGCTGTTTTTT. Translated, it gives CASSSLGSNTGELFF. The full variable domain, with the rest looked up from reference TRBV7-2 and TRBJ2-2, is GAGVSQSPSNKVTEKGKDVELRCDPISGHTALYWYRQSLGQGLEFLIYFQGNSAPDKSGLPSDRFSAERTGGSVSTLTIQRTQQEDSAVYLCASSSLGSNTGELFFGEGSRLTVL.

This clone was counted between two and nine times. The chain uses TRBV6-6 and TRBJ1-6; D uncertain. CDR1 is MNHNY and CDR2 is SVGAGI in the germline V gene (reference sequence). The CDR3 extends over 13 amino acids. Trimming cost V 11 bases and J 10 bases, with 18 bases left between them. CDR3 sequence: CAGSLDQVSPLHF. The CDR3 nucleotides read TGTGCCGGTTCCCTGGATCAGGTGTCACCCCTCCACTTT.

The V call is TRBV3-1 (or the pseudogene TRBV3-2), the J call TRBJ2-7, with 7 bases fitting TRBD2. The ends lost 2 bases at V and 7 bases at J; junction bases unmatched: 8. Germline assignment: CDR1 LGHDT and CDR2 YNNKEL (reference sequence). The CDR3 extends over 14 amino acids. DNA for the CDR3: TGTGCCAGCAGCCAACCGACTAGCTTGGGGGAGCAGTACGTC. It yields the protein CASSQPTSLGEQYV.

The V call is TRBV19, the J call TRBJ2-2; D uncertain. Germline loops: CDR1 LNHDA, CDR2 SQIVND (reference sequence). V was trimmed by 3 bases and J by 4 bases, leaving 6 bases between them. This CDR3 has 13 residues. CDR3 sequence reads: CASSMTGTGELFF. The CDR3 nucleotides read TGTGCCAGTAGTATGACGGGCACCGGGGAGCTGTTTTTT.

The chain links TRBV28 to TRBJ2-6; D is unresolved. Trimming left V 6 bases short and J 0 bases short, with 15 bases between. CDR3 length equals 17 residues. Germline V CDR1 and CDR2: MDHEN, SYDVKM. The CDR3 loop is CASRPFSAGSGANVLTF. The CDR3 nucleotides are TGTGCCAGCAGGCCTTTTTCCGCAGGCTCTGGGGCCAACGTCCTGACTTTC.

The chain has TRBV18 and TRBJ1-1; a possible D gene is TRBD1 (5 bases). The CDR3 length is 14 residues. Trimming pared 2 bases from V and 3 bases from J, leaving 10 bases between. The germline V gene has CDR1 KGHSH and CDR2 LQKENI. The CDR3 nucleotides read TGTGCCAGCTCACCATTGGGGACCGACACTGAAGCTTTCTTT. It codes for CASSPLGTDTEAFF.

The chain employs TRBV5-4 and TRBJ1-1, with 9 nucleotides matching TRBD1. V shed 1 base, J shed 1 base, and the junction held 5 bases outside the gene matches. The CDR3 extends over 16 amino acids. CDR1 and CDR2 from the germline V gene are SGHNT and YYREEE (reference sequence). The DNA for the CDR3 is TGTGCCAGCAGCTTGTCAACAGGGGGCAGGAACACTGAAGCTTTCTTT. Residues: CASSLSTGGRNTEAFF.